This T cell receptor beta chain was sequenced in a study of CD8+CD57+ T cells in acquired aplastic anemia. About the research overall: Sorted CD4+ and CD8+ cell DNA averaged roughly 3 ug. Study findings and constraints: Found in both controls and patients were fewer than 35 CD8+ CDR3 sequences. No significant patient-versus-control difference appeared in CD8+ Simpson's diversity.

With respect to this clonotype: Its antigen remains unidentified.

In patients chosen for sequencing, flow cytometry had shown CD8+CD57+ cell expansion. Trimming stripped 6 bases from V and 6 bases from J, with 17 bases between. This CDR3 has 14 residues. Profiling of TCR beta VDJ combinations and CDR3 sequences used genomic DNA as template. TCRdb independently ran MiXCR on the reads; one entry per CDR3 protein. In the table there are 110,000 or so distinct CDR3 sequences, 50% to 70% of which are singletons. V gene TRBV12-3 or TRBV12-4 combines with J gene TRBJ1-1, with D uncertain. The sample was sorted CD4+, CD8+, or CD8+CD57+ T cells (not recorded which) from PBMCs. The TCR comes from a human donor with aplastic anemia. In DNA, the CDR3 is TGTGCCAGCAGATACGGCGGTGGAGGGCCTGAAGCTTTCTTT. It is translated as CASRYGGGGPEAFF.